One and the same sample provided the 22 T cell receptor beta chains below, sequenced in a study of shared clonotypes between healthy human individuals. The naive CD8 subset, CD45RO-negative cells positively selected for CCR7, excluded terminally differentiated effector memory CD45RA+ cells. Profiling relied on immunoSEQ multiplex PCR, and the TCRdb table lists in-frame clones only, not all of them. The sample has around 2.1 million clones, 90% to 95% seen once. The sequencing sample was made of naive CD8+ T cells from PBMCs. These receptor sequences come from a man between 18 and 35 years old in good health. Some clones in this sample may be carry-over from other donors' samples.

Turning to this clone: Within the sample, other DNA sequences also encode this same CDR3. The chain links TRBV28 to TRBJ2-7; either TRBD1 or TRBD2 may supply D (5 bases each). Germline values: CDR1 MDHEN, CDR2 SYDVKM. The CDR3 totals 13 residues. V was shortened by 3 bases and J by 4 bases, with 10 bases between the two germline ends. The CDR3 is CASSLGRTYEQYF. CDR3 DNA sequence: TGTGCCAGCAGTTTGGGACGGACTTACGAGCAGTACTTC.

This chain links TRBV4-1 with TRBJ2-1, with 10 bases lining up with TRBD2. The CDR3 has 17 amino acids. CDR1 and CDR2 from the germline V gene are MGHRA and YSYEKL. V was clipped by 3 bases and J by 3 bases; unmatched bases: 8. This CDR3 reads CASSQVKREGLYNEQFF. The DNA of the CDR3 is TGCGCCAGCAGCCAGGTAAAGCGGGAGGGACTCTACAATGAGCAGTTCTTC.

The V gene is TRBV4-1, the J gene TRBJ2-7, with TRBD2 identical over 10 bases. The V segment lost 6 bases and the J segment 5 bases; nucleotides outside the gene matches: 10. This CDR3 spans 15 amino acids. Germline-derived CDR1 and CDR2 are MGHRA and YSYEKL. CDR3 sequence: CASRAVAGGGNEQYF. CDR3 sequence (DNA): TGCGCCAGCAGAGCCGTAGCGGGAGGTGGGAACGAGCAGTACTTC.

This chain links TRBV28 with TRBJ2-7; possibly TRBD2 for D (5 bases). From germline, CDR1 is MDHEN and CDR2 SYDVKM. The CDR3 loop spans 11 amino acids. The germline V and J ends were trimmed by 10 bases and 3 bases, with 10 bases remaining between them. The CDR3 is CATTRDYEQYF. As DNA, the CDR3 is TGTGCCACCACCCGGGACTACGAGCAGTACTTC.

V and J are TRBV5-6 and TRBJ2-3, with TRBD2 identical over 11 bases. Per the germline V gene, CDR1 is SGHDT and CDR2 is YYEEEE. V lost 0 bases to trimming and J lost 2 bases; unmatched junction nucleotides: 2. This CDR3 has 16 amino acids. The CDR3 here is CASSLGLAGYTDTQYF. CDR3 DNA sequence: TGTGCCAGCAGCTTGGGACTAGCGGGATACACAGATACGCAGTATTTT.

The chain couples TRBV27 to TRBJ2-5, with 8 bases identical to TRBD1. Per germline, CDR1 MNHEY and CDR2 SMNVEV (reference sequence). With V trimmed by 6 bases and J by 5 bases, 11 bases remained unmatched. This CDR3 is 15 amino acids long. The CDR3 region is CASRARTGSWETQYF. The CDR3 nucleotides are TGTGCCAGCAGAGCACGGACAGGGAGCTGGGAGACCCAGTACTTC.

Turning to this clone: Within the sample, other DNA sequences also encode this same CDR3. The V and J genes are TRBV9 and TRBJ2-1; TRBD2 aligns across 7 bases. Unmatched junction bases numbered 3, after V lost 2 bases and J lost 1 base. The CDR3 covers 15 residues. Germline V gene sequence: CDR1 SGDLS, CDR2 YYNGEE. DNA of the CDR3: TGTGCCAGCAGCGTGGCGGGAGAGTCCTACAATGAGCAGTTCTTC. Its translation: CASSVAGESYNEQFF. Using reference TRBV9 and TRBJ2-1 for the parts outside the CDR3, the full variable domain is DSGVTQTPKHLITATGQRVTLRCSPRSGDLSVYWYQQSLDQGLQFLIQYYNGEERAKGNILERFSAQQFPDLHSELNLSSLELGDSALYFCASSVAGESYNEQFFGPGTRLTVL.

The J gene is TRBJ2-1, the V gene TRBV27; D may correspond to TRBD1 or TRBD2 (6 bases each). The CDR3 spans 18 residues. Germline V gene data show CDR1 as MNHEY and CDR2 as SMNVEV (reference sequence). Trimming removed 6 bases at V and 4 bases at J, with 25 bases between. This CDR3 reads CASRVLTGLGGKYNEQFF. In nucleotides, the CDR3 is TGTGCCAGCAGAGTTCTTACAGGGCTCGGGGGTAAATACAATGAGCAGTTCTTC.

This chain joins TRBV7-9 and TRBJ2-7; D unresolved. This CDR3 region has 17 residues. V dropped 3 bases and J dropped 0 bases, with 18 bases sitting between them. The germline V gene encodes CDR1 SEHNR and CDR2 FQNEAQ (reference sequence). The CDR3 DNA reads as TGTGCCAGCAGCTTGCCAGGCCCGGGCTGGTTCTCCTACGAGCAGTACTTC. Translated: CASSLPGPGWFSYEQYF.

The V and J genes are TRBV6-4 and TRBJ2-7, with 8 bases identical to TRBD1. Unmatched junction bases numbered 9, after V lost 9 bases and J lost 2 bases. The germline gives CDR1 MRHNA, CDR2 SNTAGT. This CDR3 has 14 residues. Here the CDR3 DNA reads TGTGCCAGTCGGCGGAGGGACAGGACCTACGAGCAGTACTTC. Translation: CASRRRDRTYEQYF.

The sample holds one count of this clone. The chain recombines TRBV5-6 with TRBJ2-7; TRBD2 is a possible D gene (7 bases). CDR3 size: 15 residues. The germline gives CDR1 SGHDT, CDR2 YYEEEE. V lost 4 bases, J lost 6 bases, and 20 bases lay in between. This CDR3 reads CASSPQGRESPEQYF. DNA of the CDR3: TGTGCCAGCAGCCCCCAGGGGCGGGAGTCTCCCGAGCAGTACTTC.

The rearrangement uses TRBV28 and TRBJ2-7; TRBD1 matches 11 bases. The V segment lost 6 bases and the J segment 2 bases; nucleotides outside the gene matches: 3. Per germline, CDR1 MDHEN and CDR2 SYDVKM. The CDR3 sequence is 14 residues long. Here the CDR3 DNA reads TGTGCCAGCAGGGGGACAGGGGGGGCCTACGAGCAGTACTTC. Amino acid sequence: CASRGTGGAYEQYF. The complete variable domain, with remaining parts taken from reference TRBV28 and TRBJ2-7, reads DVKVTQSSRYLVKRTGEKVFLECVQDMDHENMFWYRQDPGLGLRLIYFSYDVKMKEKGDIPEGYSVSREKKERFSLILESASTNQTSMYLCASRGTGGAYEQYFGPGTRLTVT.

The chain couples TRBV19 to TRBJ1-2, with a tentative D call TRBD1 (5 bases). Trimming shortened V by 11 bases and J by 6 bases, and 19 bases separated the two germline ends. In germline, CDR1 is LNHDA, CDR2 SQIVND (reference sequence). The CDR3 covers 13 residues. The CDR3 bases are TGTGCCTCTTCAGGGCCGGGACCCAATGGCTACACCTTC. Its translation: CASSGPGPNGYTF. The full variable domain, with the rest looked up from reference TRBV19 and TRBJ1-2, is DGGITQSPKYLFRKEGQNVTLSCEQNLNHDAMYWYRQDPGQGLRLIYYSQIVNDFQKGDIAEGYSVSREKKESFPLTVTSAQKNPTAFYLCASSGPGPNGYTFGSGTRLTVV.

The CDR3 coding sequence is TGTGCCAGCAGCCAATGGATCAATGAGCAGTTCTTC. This gives the protein CASSQWINEQFF. This chain joins TRBV16 and TRBJ2-1, with D uncertain. Germline V lookup: CDR1 KGHSY, CDR2 FQNENV. Trimming removed 1 base from V and 6 bases from J, with 4 bases in between. This CDR3 spans 12 amino acids.

This clone appeared once. This chain joins TRBV10-3 and TRBJ2-5; no clear D. Per germline, CDR1 ENHRY and CDR2 SYGVKD. The germline V and J ends were trimmed by 4 bases and 2 bases, with 8 bases remaining between them. The CDR3 consists of 13 residues. CDR3 DNA sequence: TGTGCCATCAGTGCCTTACAGCAAGAGACCCAGTACTTC. This translates into CAISALQQETQYF.

Regarding this clone: This specimen includes other DNA sequences encoding the same CDR3. V and J are TRBV29-1 and TRBJ2-2; D unclear. CDR3 length: 14 amino acids. Trimming stripped 4 bases from V and 0 bases from J, with 9 bases between. Germline assignment: CDR1 SQVTM and CDR2 ANQGSEA. Written as DNA, the CDR3 is TGCAGCGTTGTCCTGGGGTCGAACACCGGGGAGCTGTTTTTT. This translates into CSVVLGSNTGELFF.

V and J are TRBV5-8 and TRBJ1-1; 9 bases are a match to TRBD1. CDR1 and CDR2 (germline): SGHTS, YDEGEE. Losses at the gene ends were 0 bases for V and 3 bases for J; bases not matched to a gene: 3. The CDR3 sequence is 15 residues long. DNA of the CDR3: TGTGCCAGCAGCTTGGGGGACAGGGTATACACTGAAGCTTTCTTT. This encodes CASSLGDRVYTEAFF.

The V gene is TRBV2, the J gene TRBJ2-5; 11 positions match TRBD2. Looked up from germline, CDR1 is SNHLY and CDR2 is FYNNEI. The CDR3 covers 15 residues. V lost 6 bases, J lost 7 bases, and 10 bases stayed unmatched. The CDR3 DNA sequence: TGTGCCAGCAGGCCCGGGACTAGCGGCGGAGGGACCCAGTACTTC. The encoded protein is CASRPGTSGGGTQYF.

The genes are TRBV5-8 and TRBJ2-1; the match to TRBD1 covers 7 bases. V was clipped by 2 bases and J by 6 bases; unmatched bases: 2. The V gene's germline CDR1 is SGHTS and CDR2 YDEGEE. The CDR3 length is 13 residues. The CDR3 region has the DNA TGTGCCAGCAGCTTTAGGGGGCCCAATGAGCAGTTCTTC. As protein: CASSFRGPNEQFF.

This chain joins TRBV27 and TRBJ2-7; TRBD1 matches 8 bases. This CDR3 has 13 residues. Germline lookup yields CDR1 MNHEY and CDR2 SMNVEV (reference sequence). Trimming removed 8 bases from V and 2 bases from J; junction bases left unmatched: 5. Here the CDR3 DNA reads TGTGCCAGCGAGGACAGGGAAACCTACGAGCAGTACTTC. Translation gives CASEDRETYEQYF.

This chain links TRBV28 with TRBJ2-7; 16 bases agree with TRBD2. CDR3 length: 17 residues. CDR1 and CDR2 from the germline V gene are MDHEN and SYDVKM. V was pared by 3 bases and J by 5 bases, with 7 bases of the junction left unmatched. The CDR3 spells CASSFEGLAGGIDEQYF. The CDR3 DNA reads TGTGCCAGCAGTTTCGAGGGACTAGCGGGAGGGATAGACGAGCAGTACTTC.

V usage is TRBV28 and J usage is TRBJ2-7; possibly TRBD1 or TRBD2 for D (5 bases each). This CDR3 is built from 15 residues. Trimming stripped 7 bases from V and 7 bases from J, with 23 bases between. The V gene's germline CDR1 is MDHEN and CDR2 SYDVKM. CDR3 loop: CASTPEEGRVGEQYF. In DNA, the CDR3 is TGTGCCAGCACCCCTGAAGAGGGCAGGGTGGGTGAGCAGTACTTC.